Shown below are 23 T cell receptor beta chains from a single sample sequenced in a study of blood T cell repertoires in COVID-19. TCRdb's copy holds only in-frame clones and misses some; the assay was immunoSEQ multiplex PCR. The sample records some 180,000 clones, 84% being singletons. Sequenced input: PBMCs or T cells enriched from blood (not recorded which). The receptor source for this set is a woman aged 25 to 39 who had been exposed to COVID-19.

The chain has TRBV9 and TRBJ1-2; TRBD1 agrees at 10 bases. The CDR3 consists of 15 residues. Trimming cost V 0 bases and J 4 bases; bases outside gene matches: 3. Germline CDR1 and CDR2: SGDLS and YYNGEE. CDR3 nucleotides: TGTGCCAGCAGCGTAGCGGACAGGGGGGCCTATGGCTACACCTTC. The encoded protein is CASSVADRGAYGYTF.

In this sample, this clone turned up a few times. This chain links TRBV3-1 (or the pseudogene TRBV3-2) with TRBJ1-6; possibly TRBD1 for D (5 bases). Germline V lookup: CDR1 LGHDT, CDR2 YNNKEL (reference sequence). V gave up 0 bases and J gave up 2 bases, with 14 bases separating them. The CDR3 totals 18 residues. CDR3 nucleotides: TGTGCCAGCAGCCAAGATTCTCGGGGGGACCCCTATAATTCACCCCTCCACTTT. This gives the protein CASSQDSRGDPYNSPLHF.

Only one count was recorded for this clone. The rearrangement uses TRBV20-1 and TRBJ2-5; TRBD2 aligns across 8 bases. This CDR3 spans 15 amino acids. Germline CDR1 reads DFQATT; CDR2 reads SNEGSKA (reference sequence). V was clipped by 3 bases and J by 5 bases; unmatched bases: 11. CDR3 nucleotides: TGCAGTGCTAGTAGGGTAGCGGGGTTCGGGGAGACCCAGTACTTC. Its protein product is CSASRVAGFGETQYF.

This rearrangement joins TRBV6-5 to TRBJ1-1; unclear D gene. V lost 2 bases, J lost 4 bases, and 2 bases lay in between. Germline V lookup: CDR1 MNHEY, CDR2 SVGAGI. The CDR3 has 11 amino acids. The CDR3: CASSYRTEAFF. The CDR3 DNA is TGTGCCAGCAGTTACCGCACTGAAGCTTTCTTT.

The V call is TRBV10-3, the J call TRBJ1-1; tentatively, D is TRBD1 (5 bases). Germline values: CDR1 ENHRY, CDR2 SYGVKD. The CDR3 is 14 amino acids. The V gene lost 0 bases and the J gene lost 4 bases, with 9 bases spanning the gap. As DNA, the CDR3 is TGTGCCATCAGTGAGTCCCCAGGGTTCACTGAAGCTTTCTTT. Encoded protein: CAISESPGFTEAFF.

Comments on this clone: Additional DNA sequences in this sample encode the identical CDR3. The V and J genes are TRBV18 and TRBJ2-5; D is unresolved. Trimming pared 3 bases from V and 5 bases from J, leaving 4 bases between. Germline CDR1 KGHSH, CDR2 LQKENI. There are 11 residues in the CDR3. The CDR3 DNA sequence: TGTGCCAGCTCACCGGCCGAGACCCAGTACTTC. This encodes CASSPAETQYF.

The V call is TRBV19, the J call TRBJ2-1, with D tentatively TRBD1 (6 bases). V was shortened by 1 base and J by 7 bases, with 8 bases between the two germline ends. The CDR3 covers 13 residues. CDR1 is LNHDA, CDR2 SQIVND, per germline (reference sequence). The DNA for the CDR3 is TGTGCCAGTAGTATAGGTCAGGGGAATGAGCAGTTCTTC. Protein product: CASSIGQGNEQFF. Drawing the rest from reference TRBV19 and TRBJ2-1, the complete variable domain is DGGITQSPKYLFRKEGQNVTLSCEQNLNHDAMYWYRQDPGQGLRLIYYSQIVNDFQKGDIAEGYSVSREKKESFPLTVTSAQKNPTAFYLCASSIGQGNEQFFGPGTRLTVL.

The chain couples TRBV9 to TRBJ1-2; D not certain. Germline CDR1 SGDLS, CDR2 YYNGEE. The length of the CDR3 is 16 residues. Trimming took off 0 bases at V and 1 base at J, with 13 bases between the two ends. CDR3 sequence: CASSVGGDWVNYGYTF. CDR3 DNA sequence: TGTGCCAGCAGCGTAGGAGGAGACTGGGTTAACTATGGCTACACCTTC.

The chain employs TRBV4-2 and TRBJ2-7, with 7 bases aligning to TRBD2. This CDR3 has 15 residues. Losses at the gene ends were 2 bases for V and 2 bases for J; bases not matched to a gene: 6. Per the germline V gene, CDR1 is LGHNA and CDR2 is YNFKEQ. CDR3 sequence reads: CASSQSGTNPYEQYF. CDR3 coding DNA: TGTGCCAGCAGCCAATCCGGGACTAACCCCTACGAGCAGTACTTC.

The chain is built from TRBV19 and TRBJ1-5; TRBD1 is a possible D gene (5 bases). The CDR3 spans 13 residues. Per the germline V gene, CDR1 is LNHDA and CDR2 is SQIVND (reference sequence). V lost 10 bases and J lost 7, with 17 bases in between. DNA for the CDR3: TGTGCCACCACCTTGGGGGGGGACCAGCCCCAGCATTTT. Its protein is CATTLGGDQPQHF.

The rearrangement uses TRBV29-1 and TRBJ1-1; TRBD1 might be the D (6 bases). Germline CDR1 and CDR2: SQVTM and ANQGSEA. V lost 7 bases and J 8 bases, leaving 20 bases between the germline ends. This CDR3 region has 13 residues. The CDR3 protein is CSEGGLTQGEAFF. In DNA form, the CDR3 reads TGCAGCGAGGGGGGCCTTACACAGGGCGAAGCTTTCTTT. Using reference TRBV29-1 and TRBJ1-1 for the parts outside the CDR3, the full variable domain is SAVISQKPSRDICQRGTSLTIQCQVDSQVTMMFWYRQQPGQSLTLIATANQGSEATYESGFVIDKFPISRPNLTFSTLTVSNMSPEDSSIYLCSEGGLTQGEAFFGQGTRLTVV.

The CDR3 loop reads CASGTGGGNTEAFF. CDR3 coding DNA: TGTGCTAGTGGTACCGGGGGGGGGAACACTGAAGCTTTCTTT. J is TRBJ1-1 and V is TRBV12-5, with a tentative D call TRBD1 (5 bases). CDR3 size: 14 residues. Germline lookup yields CDR1 LGHNT and CDR2 FRNRAP. The V gene lost 5 bases and the J gene lost 1 base, with 11 bases spanning the gap.

In its sample, this clone was seen once. The V and J genes are TRBV27 and TRBJ2-2; D may be TRBD2 (6 bases). This CDR3 has 16 amino acids. V shed 5 bases and J shed 0 bases, with 13 bases lying between them. Germline V gives CDR1 MNHEY, CDR2 SMNVEV (reference sequence). CDR3 in DNA: TGTGCCAGCAGTACACGGACTACAACGAACACCGGGGAGCTGTTTTTT. It yields the protein CASSTRTTTNTGELFF.

This chain links TRBV5-6 with TRBJ2-7, with a weak D call TRBD1 (5 bases). Germline CDR1 SGHDT, CDR2 YYEEEE. V was cut by 0 bases and J by 11 bases, with 18 bases left in between. This CDR3 spans 14 amino acids. Written as DNA, the CDR3 is TGTGCCAGCAGCTTGGTCAGGGAAGGAGTTCAAGAGTACTTC. Residues: CASSLVREGVQEYF.

CDR3 sequence (DNA): TGTGCCAGTGCCCTCCAGGTTTCGTACGGAAACACCATATATTTT. Its protein product is CASALQVSYGNTIYF. The rearrangement joins TRBV19 to TRBJ1-3; D gene uncertain. The CDR3 is 15 residues long. V lost 8 bases and J lost 4, with 18 bases in between. Germline CDR1 is LNHDA and CDR2 is SQIVND (reference sequence).

The genes are TRBV10-1 and TRBJ2-5; TRBD2 might be the D (5 bases). The germline V gene has CDR1 WNHNN and CDR2 SYGVQD (reference sequence). V was pared by 3 bases and J by 1 base, with 15 bases between. CDR3 size: 16 residues. This CDR3 reads CASSDTPAGIQETQYF. Written as DNA, the CDR3 is TGCGCCAGCAGTGACACGCCCGCCGGGATCCAAGAGACCCAGTACTTC.

The rearrangement joins TRBV19 to TRBJ1-5; 8 bases fit TRBD1. From germline, CDR1 is LNHDA and CDR2 SQIVND (reference sequence). This CDR3 contains 15 residues. J lost 2 bases, V lost 5 bases, and 5 bases had no gene match. The DNA of the CDR3 is TGTGCCAGTAGTTTCACGACAGGGGGCAATCAGCCCCAGCATTTT. Translated, it gives CASSFTTGGNQPQHF.

The chain couples TRBV6-4 to TRBJ1-5; possibly TRBD1 for D (5 bases). V lost 6 bases, J lost 0 bases, and 21 bases lay in between. The CDR3 loop spans 18 amino acids. Germline CDR1 MRHNA, CDR2 SNTAGT. CDR3 bases: TGTGCCAGCAGCGGCCACACTTCACAGGCACATAGCAATCAGCCCCAGCATTTT. It translates to CASSGHTSQAHSNQPQHF.

The rearrangement uses TRBV9 and TRBJ2-1; D is perhaps TRBD2 (7 bases). This CDR3 spans 13 amino acids. Germline lookup yields CDR1 SGDLS and CDR2 YYNGEE. V shed 4 bases and J shed 9 bases, with 14 bases lying between them. The DNA of the CDR3 is TGTGCCAGCAGCCGTTCGGGGGGCGGTGAGCAGTTCTTC. Protein product: CASSRSGGGEQFF.

The CDR3 region has the DNA TGTGCCAGCAGTGGCCAATCCACAGGGTCCAATCAGCCCCAGCATTTT. Translating gives CASSGQSTGSNQPQHF. The V and J genes are TRBV25-1 and TRBJ1-5, with TRBD1 as a possible D gene (6 bases). V lost 4 bases to trimming and J lost 3 bases, with 16 bases between them. CDR3 length: 16 residues. CDR1 and CDR2 from the germline V gene are MGHDK and SYGVNS.

V is TRBV19 and J is TRBJ2-7, with a tentative D call TRBD2 (5 bases). The CDR3 is made up of 13 amino acids. Germline V gene lookup returns CDR1 LNHDA and CDR2 SQIVND (reference sequence). The V end was cut by 1 base, the J end by 4 bases, with 8 bases between. In DNA form, the CDR3 reads TGTGCCAGTAGTATAGGCAGGAGGTACGAGCAGTACTTC. Translated: CASSIGRRYEQYF. Together with reference TRBV19 and TRBJ2-7, the CDR3 gives the full variable domain: DGGITQSPKYLFRKEGQNVTLSCEQNLNHDAMYWYRQDPGQGLRLIYYSQIVNDFQKGDIAEGYSVSREKKESFPLTVTSAQKNPTAFYLCASSIGRRYEQYFGPGTRLTVT.

The chain uses TRBV6-2 or TRBV6-3 and TRBJ1-5; no clear D gene. Per germline, CDR1 MNHEY and CDR2 SVGEGT. V lost 6 bases to trimming and J lost 7 bases, with 10 bases between them. The CDR3 is 12 amino acids. CDR3 protein: CASSSTLQPQHF. Written as DNA, the CDR3 is TGTGCCAGCAGCTCAACTTTACAGCCCCAGCATTTT.

The table lists this clone with a count of one. The chain recombines TRBV6-4 with TRBJ2-1; the match to TRBD2 covers 9 bases. J was trimmed by 0 bases and V by 3 bases; bases with no gene match: 9. CDR1 is MRHNA, CDR2 SNTAGT, per germline. The CDR3 is 18 residues long. In DNA form, the CDR3 reads TGTGCCAGCAGTGAATTAGGAGCGGGGGGCAGCTCCTACAATGAGCAGTTCTTC. This encodes CASSELGAGGSSYNEQFF.